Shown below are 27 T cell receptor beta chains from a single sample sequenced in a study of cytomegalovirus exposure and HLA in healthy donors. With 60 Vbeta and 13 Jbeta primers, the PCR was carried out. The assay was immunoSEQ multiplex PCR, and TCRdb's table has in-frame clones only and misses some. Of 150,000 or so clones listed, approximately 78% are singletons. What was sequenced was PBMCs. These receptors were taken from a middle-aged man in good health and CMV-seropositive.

In DNA, the CDR3 is TGCGCCAGCAGTCCCGCGGGAGGTTCTGAGACCCAGTACTTC. Encoded protein: CASSPAGGSETQYF. The V and J genes are TRBV5-1 and TRBJ2-5; 8 bases fit TRBD2. Per germline, CDR1 SGHRS and CDR2 YFSETQ. V shed 5 bases and J 5 bases; nucleotides not matched to a gene: 8. This CDR3 comprises 14 residues.

The CDR3 DNA is TGTGCCAGCAGCCGCCGGGAAGGACTGTTTTTT. Its protein product is CASSRREGLFF. The chain recombines TRBV27 with TRBJ1-4, with D unresolved. CDR1 and CDR2 from the germline V gene are MNHEY and SMNVEV (reference sequence). The CDR3 covers 11 residues. V was trimmed by 6 bases and J by 13 bases, leaving 12 bases between them.

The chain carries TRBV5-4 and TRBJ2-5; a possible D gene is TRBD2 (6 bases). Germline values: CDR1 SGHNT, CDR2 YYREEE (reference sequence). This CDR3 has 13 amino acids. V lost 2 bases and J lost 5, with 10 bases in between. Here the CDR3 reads CASSFLRGETQYF. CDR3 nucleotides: TGTGCCAGCAGCTTTTTGCGGGGCGAGACCCAGTACTTC.

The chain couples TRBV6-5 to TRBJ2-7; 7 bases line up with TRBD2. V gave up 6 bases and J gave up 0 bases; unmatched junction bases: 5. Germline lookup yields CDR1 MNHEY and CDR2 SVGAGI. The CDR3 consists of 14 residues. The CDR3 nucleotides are TGTGCCAGCAGACTGGGGGGGAGCTCCTACGAGCAGTACTTC. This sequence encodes CASRLGGSSYEQYF.

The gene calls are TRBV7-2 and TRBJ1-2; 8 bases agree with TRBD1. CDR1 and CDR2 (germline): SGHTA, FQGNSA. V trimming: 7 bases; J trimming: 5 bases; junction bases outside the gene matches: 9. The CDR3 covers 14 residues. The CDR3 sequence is CASNPTGVGYGYTF. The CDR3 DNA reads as TGTGCCAGCAACCCGACAGGGGTAGGGTATGGCTACACCTTC.

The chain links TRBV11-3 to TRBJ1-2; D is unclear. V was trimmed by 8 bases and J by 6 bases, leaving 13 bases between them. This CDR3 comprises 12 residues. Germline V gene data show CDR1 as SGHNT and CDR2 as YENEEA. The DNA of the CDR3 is TGTGCCAGCGGTCTTGAGGGAGATGGCTACACCTTC. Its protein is CASGLEGDGYTF.

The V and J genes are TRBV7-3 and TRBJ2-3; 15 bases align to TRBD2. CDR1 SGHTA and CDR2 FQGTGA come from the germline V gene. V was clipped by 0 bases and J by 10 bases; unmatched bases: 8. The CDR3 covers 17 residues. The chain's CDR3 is CASSLTPGLAGGGAQYF. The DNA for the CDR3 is TGTGCCAGCAGCTTAACCCCCGGACTAGCGGGAGGGGGTGCGCAGTATTTT. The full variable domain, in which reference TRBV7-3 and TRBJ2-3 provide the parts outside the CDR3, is GAGVSQTPSNKVTEKGKYVELRCDPISGHTALYWYRQSLGQGPEFLIYFQGTGAADDSGLPNDRFFAVRPEGSVSTLKIQRTERGDSAVYLCASSLTPGLAGGGAQYFGPGTRLTVL.

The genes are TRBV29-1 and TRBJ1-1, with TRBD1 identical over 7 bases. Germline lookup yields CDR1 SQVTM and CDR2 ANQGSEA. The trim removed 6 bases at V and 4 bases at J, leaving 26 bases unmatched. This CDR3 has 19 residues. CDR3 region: CSVLTHLYTGVAQGTEAFF. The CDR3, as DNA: TGCAGCGTCCTAACTCATCTCTATACAGGGGTCGCGCAGGGCACTGAAGCTTTCTTT.

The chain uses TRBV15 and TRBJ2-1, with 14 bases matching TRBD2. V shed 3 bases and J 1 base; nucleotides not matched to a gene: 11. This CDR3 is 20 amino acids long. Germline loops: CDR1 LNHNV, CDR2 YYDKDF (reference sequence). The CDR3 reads CATSREGLAGGPRSYNEQFF. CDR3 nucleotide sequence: TGTGCCACCAGCAGGGAAGGACTAGCGGGAGGCCCCAGGTCCTACAATGAGCAGTTCTTC.

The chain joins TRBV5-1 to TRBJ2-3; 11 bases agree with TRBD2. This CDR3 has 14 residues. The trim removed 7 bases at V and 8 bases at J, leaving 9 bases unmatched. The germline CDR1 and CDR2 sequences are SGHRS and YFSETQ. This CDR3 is CASGPTSGIVTQYF. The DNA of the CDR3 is TGCGCCAGCGGACCGACTAGCGGGATCGTTACGCAGTATTTT.

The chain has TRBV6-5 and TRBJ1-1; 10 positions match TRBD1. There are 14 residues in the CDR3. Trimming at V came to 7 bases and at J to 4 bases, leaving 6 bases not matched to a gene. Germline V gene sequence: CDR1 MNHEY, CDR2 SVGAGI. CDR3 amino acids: CASTPRTGGTEAFF. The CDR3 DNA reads TGTGCCAGCACCCCCCGGACAGGGGGCACTGAAGCTTTCTTT.

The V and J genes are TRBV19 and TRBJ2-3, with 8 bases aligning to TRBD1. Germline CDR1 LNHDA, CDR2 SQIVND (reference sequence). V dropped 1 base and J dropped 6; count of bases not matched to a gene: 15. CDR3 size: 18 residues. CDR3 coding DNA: TGTGCCAGTAGTATAGCTTTGGGACAGGCGACGACTGGGGATACGCAGTATTTT. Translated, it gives CASSIALGQATTGDTQYF.

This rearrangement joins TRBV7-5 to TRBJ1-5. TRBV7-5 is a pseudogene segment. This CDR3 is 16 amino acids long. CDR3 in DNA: TGTGTCAGACCCCGACCTGCGAGGGTTCCCCACCAGCCCCAGCATTTT. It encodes CVRPRPARVPHQPQHF.

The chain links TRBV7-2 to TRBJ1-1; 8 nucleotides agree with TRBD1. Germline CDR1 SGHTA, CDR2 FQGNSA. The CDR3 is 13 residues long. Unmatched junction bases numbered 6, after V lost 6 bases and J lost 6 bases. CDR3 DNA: TGTGCCAGCAGTACTGACAGGGGTGCTGAAGCTTTCTTT. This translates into CASSTDRGAEAFF.

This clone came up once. As DNA, the CDR3 is TGTGCCTGGAAGGGGGTCACTGAAGCTTTCTTT. As protein: CAWKGVTEAFF. The chain links TRBV30 to TRBJ1-1; D may be TRBD1 (6 bases). The CDR3 is made up of 11 amino acids. Per germline, CDR1 GTSNPN and CDR2 SVGIG (reference sequence). V lost 4 bases, J lost 4 bases, and 7 bases lay in between. Combining the CDR3 with reference TRBV30 and TRBJ1-1 gives the whole variable domain SQTIHQWPATLVQPVGSPLSLECTVEGTSNPNLYWYRQAAGRGLQLLFYSVGIGQISSEVPQNLSASRPQDRQFILSSKKLLLSDSGFYLCAWKGVTEAFFGQGTRLTVV.

In DNA form, the CDR3 reads TGTGCCAGCAGCGAACAGGGGCGAGGCTACACCTTC. As protein: CASSEQGRGYTF. The rearrangement uses TRBV7-8 and TRBJ1-2; 7 nucleotides match TRBD1. CDR1 and CDR2 (germline): SGHVS, FQNEAQ. This CDR3 is built from 12 residues. V lost 5 bases and J lost 8; bases outside the gene matches: 5.

The DNA of the CDR3 is TGTGCCAGCAGTCAGCAACGGGGACTCCTTGGCCTTCCCACCGGGGAGCTGTTTTTT. This translates into CASSQQRGLLGLPTGELFF. V gene TRBV28 combines with J gene TRBJ2-2; TRBD2 is a possible D gene (6 bases). Per the germline V gene, CDR1 is MDHEN and CDR2 is SYDVKM. This CDR3 region has 19 residues. V was cut by 5 bases and J by 4 bases, with 26 bases left in between.

The CDR3 region has the DNA TGTGCCAGCAGCTTAATCAACGACTTAGTGGAACAGCCCCAGCATTTT. Translation gives CASSLINDLVEQPQHF. The chain joins TRBV7-9 to TRBJ1-5, with D uncertain. The V gene lost 2 bases and the J gene lost 7 bases, with 18 bases spanning the gap. The CDR3 totals 16 residues. Germline CDR1 is SEHNR and CDR2 is FQNEAQ (reference sequence). The full variable domain, rest sourced from reference TRBV7-9 and TRBJ1-5, is DTGVSQNPRHKITKRGQNVTFRCDPISEHNRLYWYRQTLGQGPEFLTYFQNEAQLEKSRLLSDRFSAERPKGSFSTLEIQRTEQGDSAMYLCASSLINDLVEQPQHFGDGTRLSIL.

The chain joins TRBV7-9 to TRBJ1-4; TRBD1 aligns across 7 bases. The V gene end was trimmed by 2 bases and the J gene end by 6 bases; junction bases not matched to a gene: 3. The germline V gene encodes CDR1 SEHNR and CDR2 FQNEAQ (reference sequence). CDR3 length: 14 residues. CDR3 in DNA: TGTGCCAGCAGCTTATCCGGGACAGATGAAAAACTGTTTTTT. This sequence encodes CASSLSGTDEKLFF.

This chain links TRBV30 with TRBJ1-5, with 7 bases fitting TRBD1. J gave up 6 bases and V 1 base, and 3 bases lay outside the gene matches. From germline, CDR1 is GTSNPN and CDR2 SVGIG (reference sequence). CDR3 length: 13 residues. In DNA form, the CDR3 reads TGTGCCTGGAGTGGACAGGGTGGTCAGCCCCAGCATTTT. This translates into CAWSGQGGQPQHF.

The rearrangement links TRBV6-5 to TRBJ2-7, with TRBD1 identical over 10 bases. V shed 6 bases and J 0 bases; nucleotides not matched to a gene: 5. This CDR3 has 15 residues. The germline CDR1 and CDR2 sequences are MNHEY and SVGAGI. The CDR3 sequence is CASSAGTGVSYEQYF. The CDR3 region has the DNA TGTGCCAGCAGCGCCGGGACAGGGGTCTCCTACGAGCAGTACTTC.

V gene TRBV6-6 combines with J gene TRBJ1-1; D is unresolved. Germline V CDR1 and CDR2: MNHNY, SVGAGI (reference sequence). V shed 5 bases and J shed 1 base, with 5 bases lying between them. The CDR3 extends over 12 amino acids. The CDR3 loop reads CASSEGNTEAFF. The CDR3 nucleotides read TGTGCCAGCAGTGAGGGGAACACTGAAGCTTTCTTT.

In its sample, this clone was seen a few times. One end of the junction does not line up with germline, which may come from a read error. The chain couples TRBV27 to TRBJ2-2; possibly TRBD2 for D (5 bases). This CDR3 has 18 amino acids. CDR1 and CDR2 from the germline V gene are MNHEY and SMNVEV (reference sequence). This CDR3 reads CASSLSMAQTIEHRGAVF. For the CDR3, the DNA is TGTGCCAGCAGTTTATCAATGGCGCAGACCATAGAACACCGGGGAGCTGTTTTT.

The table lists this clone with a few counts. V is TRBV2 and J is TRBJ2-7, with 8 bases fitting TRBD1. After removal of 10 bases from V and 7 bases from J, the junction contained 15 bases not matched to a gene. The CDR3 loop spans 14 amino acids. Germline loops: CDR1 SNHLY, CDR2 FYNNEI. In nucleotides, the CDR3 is TGTGCCACCATGGGCGGACAGGGCCTCGGGGAGCAGTACTTC. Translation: CATMGGQGLGEQYF.

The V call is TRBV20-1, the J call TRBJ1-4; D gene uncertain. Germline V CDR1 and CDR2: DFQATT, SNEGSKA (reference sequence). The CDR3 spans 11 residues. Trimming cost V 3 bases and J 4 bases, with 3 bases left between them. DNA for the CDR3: TGCAGTGCTAGGTATAATGAAAAACTGTTTTTT. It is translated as CSARYNEKLFF.

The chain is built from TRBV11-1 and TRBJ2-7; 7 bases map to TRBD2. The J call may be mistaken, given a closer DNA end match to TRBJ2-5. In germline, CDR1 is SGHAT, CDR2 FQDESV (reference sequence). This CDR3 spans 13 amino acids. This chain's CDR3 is CASSLVAGETQYF. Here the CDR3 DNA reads TGTGCCAGCAGCCTAGTAGCGGGAGAGACCCAGTACTTC.

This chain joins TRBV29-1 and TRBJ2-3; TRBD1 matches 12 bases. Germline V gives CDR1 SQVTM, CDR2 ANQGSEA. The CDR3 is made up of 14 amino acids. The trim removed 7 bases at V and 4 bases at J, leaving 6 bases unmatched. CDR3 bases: TGCAGCGAGGGACAGGGGGCGTATGCAGATACGCAGTATTTT. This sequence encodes CSEGQGAYADTQYF.